One and the same sample provided the 21 T cell receptor beta chains below, sequenced in a study of cytomegalovirus exposure and HLA in healthy donors. In the PCR, 60 Vbeta and 13 Jbeta primers were used. The table came from immunoSEQ multiplex PCR; TCRdb's copy has only in-frame clones and leaves some out. This listing includes approximately 130,000 clones. Sequencing was performed on PBMCs. The receptors come from an older woman in good health and CMV-seronegative.

The chain employs TRBV5-1 and TRBJ2-1; TRBD2 matches 7 bases. The ends lost 4 bases at V and 6 bases at J; junction bases unmatched: 10. The CDR3 is made up of 15 amino acids. The germline V gene has CDR1 SGHRS and CDR2 YFSETQ. CDR3 bases: TGCGCCAGCAGCCGCACCCGGACGGGGGGCAATGAGCAGTTCTTC. This gives the protein CASSRTRTGGNEQFF.

The J gene is TRBJ2-7, the V gene TRBV7-8, with D maybe TRBD2 (6 bases). The V gene lost 5 bases and the J gene lost 7 bases, with 27 bases spanning the gap. The germline gives CDR1 SGHVS, CDR2 FQNEAQ. This CDR3 comprises 17 residues. Here the CDR3 reads CASSARSAGSPAGEQYF. The CDR3 DNA reads as TGTGCCAGCAGCGCTCGGAGCGCCGGATCTCCTGCGGGGGAGCAGTACTTC. Based on the CDR3 plus reference TRBV7-8 and TRBJ2-7, the full variable domain is GAGVSQSPRYKVAKRGQDVALRCDPISGHVSLFWYQQALGQGPEFLTYFQNEAQLDKSGLPSDRFFAERPEGSVSTLKIQRTQQEDSAVYLCASSARSAGSPAGEQYFGPGTRLTVT.

The chain carries TRBV11-2 and TRBJ2-7, with TRBD2 identical over 15 bases. The germline V gene has CDR1 SGHAT and CDR2 FQNNGV. The CDR3 length is 18 residues. Trimming removed 5 bases from V and 2 bases from J; junction bases left unmatched: 10. This CDR3 is CASSPGGTSGRRAYEQYF. The CDR3 DNA reads TGTGCCAGCAGCCCGGGGGGGACTAGCGGGAGGCGGGCCTACGAGCAGTACTTC.

This rearrangement joins TRBV9 to TRBJ1-2; D remains unclear. V was shortened by 1 base and J by 2 bases, with 12 bases between the two germline ends. The germline V gene encodes CDR1 SGDLS and CDR2 YYNGEE. The CDR3 length is 15 residues. CDR3: CASSVYEGANYGYTF. Written as DNA, the CDR3 is TGTGCCAGCAGCGTATACGAGGGAGCGAACTATGGCTACACCTTC.

The CDR3 DNA is TGTGCCAGCCTCCTGTGGCGGGACAGCAACTATGGCTACACCTTC. Translating it yields CASLLWRDSNYGYTF. The genes are TRBV28 and TRBJ1-2, with TRBD1 matching over 7 bases. V shed 8 bases, J shed 2 bases, and the junction held 11 bases outside the gene matches. This CDR3 is 15 amino acids long. Germline V CDR1 and CDR2: MDHEN, SYDVKM.

CDR3 bases: TGTGCCAGCAGCAACTTTGGGGCCAACGTCCTGACTTTC. Protein product: CASSNFGANVLTF. The J gene is TRBJ2-6, the V gene TRBV13; D gene uncertain. There are 13 residues in the CDR3. The V end lost 5 bases, the J end lost 3 bases, and 5 bases lay between the germline ends. CDR1 and CDR2 from the germline V gene are PRHDT and FYEKMQ (reference sequence).

In the case of this clone: A junction boundary mismatches the germline segment, possibly from a read error. This chain connects TRBV6-1 to TRBJ2-7, with 10 bases fitting TRBD1. The CDR3 loop spans 12 amino acids. CDR1 and CDR2 (germline): MNHNS, SASEGT. This chain's CDR3 is CATRDRGQVVHF. Here the CDR3 DNA reads TGTGCCACAAGGGACAGGGGCCAGGTAGTGCACTTC.

This chain joins TRBV11-3 and TRBJ2-2; 10 bases fit TRBD2. With 8 bases clipped from V and 1 base from J, the junction kept 7 bases outside the gene matches. CDR1 and CDR2 from the germline V gene are SGHNT and YENEEA. The CDR3 spans 16 residues. CDR3 amino acids: CASARERGGNTGELFF. CDR3 nucleotides: TGTGCCAGCGCCCGGGAGCGGGGGGGGAACACCGGGGAGCTGTTTTTT.

The rearrangement uses TRBV18 and TRBJ2-7; 9 positions agree with TRBD1. CDR1 and CDR2 from the germline V gene are KGHSH and LQKENI. The junction had 9 bases not matched to a gene; V was cut back by 3 bases and J by 6 bases. CDR3 length: 15 amino acids. For the CDR3, the DNA is TGTGCCAGCTCACCCGGGACAGGGCTTCAAGTCGAGCAGTACTTC. Translating it yields CASSPGTGLQVEQYF. Full variable domain (outside the CDR3, taken from reference TRBV18 and TRBJ2-7): NAGVMQNPRHLVRRRGQEARLRCSPMKGHSHVYWYRQLPEEGLKFMVYLQKENIIDESGMPKERFSAEFPKEGPSILRIQQVVRGDSAAYFCASSPGTGLQVEQYFGPGTRLTVT.

This chain joins TRBV7-9 and TRBJ1-5, with TRBD1 identical over 7 bases. CDR3 length: 15 amino acids. CDR1 is SEHNR and CDR2 is FQNEAQ in the germline V gene (reference sequence). The junction had 7 bases not matched to a gene; V was cut back by 7 bases and J by 1 base. In DNA, the CDR3 is TGTGCCAGCATCGCCACAGGGGCAAGCAATCAGCCCCAGCATTTT. Its translation is CASIATGASNQPQHF.

Notes on this clone: At one boundary the junction diverges from the germline segment, which might be a read error. The rearrangement uses TRBV14 and TRBJ1-2; TRBD1 might be the D (6 bases). This CDR3 region has 11 residues. Germline V gives CDR1 SGHDN, CDR2 FVKESK. The CDR3 here is CASSSNEGHSF. DNA of the CDR3: TGTGCCAGCAGCTCAAACGAGGGACATTCCTTC.

The genes are TRBV2 and TRBJ1-4, with D perhaps TRBD1 (5 bases). Trimming shortened V by 8 bases and J by 3 bases, and 13 bases separated the two germline ends. CDR3 length: 14 amino acids. Germline CDR1 and CDR2: SNHLY and FYNNEI. The CDR3 DNA sequence: TGTGCCAGCGGGCAGGGTTTGTCTAATGAAAAACTGTTTTTT. Protein sequence: CASGQGLSNEKLFF.

The CDR3, as DNA: TGTGCCAGCAGCCAGGCGGGGGCCCGGTGGACTGAAGCTTTCTTT. It codes for CASSQAGARWTEAFF. The chain employs TRBV11-2 and TRBJ1-1, with D maybe TRBD1 (6 bases). From germline, CDR1 is SGHAT and CDR2 FQNNGV. The ends were cut back, 5 bases at V and 5 bases at J, with 18 bases in the middle. The CDR3 sequence is 15 residues long.

The rearrangement joins TRBV7-9 to TRBJ2-1, with 7 bases that match TRBD2. CDR3 length: 13 amino acids. Per germline, CDR1 SEHNR and CDR2 FQNEAQ (reference sequence). V lost 8 bases to trimming and J lost 2 bases; unmatched junction nucleotides: 3. The CDR3 is CASPSGTYNEQFF. The CDR3 DNA reads TGTGCCAGCCCTAGCGGCACCTACAATGAGCAGTTCTTC. Full variable domain (remainder filled in from reference TRBV7-9 and TRBJ2-1): DTGVSQNPRHKITKRGQNVTFRCDPISEHNRLYWYRQTLGQGPEFLTYFQNEAQLEKSRLLSDRFSAERPKGSFSTLEIQRTEQGDSAMYLCASPSGTYNEQFFGPGTRLTVL.

This chain joins TRBV11-3 and TRBJ2-1; D gene uncertain. Germline V gene data show CDR1 as SGHNT and CDR2 as YENEEA. This CDR3 has 15 residues. Trimming cost V 3 bases and J 8 bases, with 17 bases left between them. The chain's CDR3 is CASSFMDSGIDEQFF. CDR3 DNA: TGTGCCAGCAGCTTCATGGATTCAGGAATCGATGAGCAGTTCTTC.

V is TRBV7-3 and J is TRBJ2-2; 9 positions match TRBD2. This CDR3 comprises 18 residues. V lost 3 bases, J lost 0 bases, and 8 bases stayed unmatched. Germline values: CDR1 SGHTA, CDR2 FQGTGA. The CDR3 loop reads CASSFIGRGGTNTGELFF. Here the CDR3 DNA reads TGTGCCAGCAGCTTCATTGGGCGGGGGGGGACGAACACCGGGGAGCTGTTTTTT.

V and J are TRBV29-1 and TRBJ1-2; 8 bases align to TRBD1. Looked up from germline, CDR1 is SQVTM and CDR2 is ANQGSEA. J lost 0 bases, V lost 4 bases, and 10 bases had no gene match. The CDR3 totals 16 residues. The CDR3 is CSVVRDRGLPNYGYTF. CDR3 bases: TGCAGCGTTGTTCGTGACAGGGGTCTTCCTAACTATGGCTACACCTTC.

V usage is TRBV27 and J usage is TRBJ1-1; the D gene is possibly TRBD1 (6 bases). The germline V gene encodes CDR1 MNHEY and CDR2 SMNVEV (reference sequence). The V gene lost 6 bases and the J gene lost 4 bases, with 15 bases spanning the gap. CDR3 length: 14 amino acids. The DNA for the CDR3 is TGTGCCAGCAGCTCTTACACAGGGCTCACTGAAGCTTTCTTT. The encoded protein is CASSSYTGLTEAFF.

This chain connects TRBV5-6 to TRBJ1-5; TRBD1 matches 9 bases. This CDR3 has 14 amino acids. V lost 5 bases and J lost 5; bases outside the gene matches: 5. The germline gives CDR1 SGHDT, CDR2 YYEEEE. CDR3 sequence reads: CASSDRGAYQPQHF. The CDR3 DNA sequence: TGTGCCAGCAGTGACAGGGGGGCATATCAGCCCCAGCATTTT. Full variable domain (missing parts from reference TRBV5-6 and TRBJ1-5): DAGVTQSPTHLIKTRGQQVTLRCSPKSGHDTVSWYQQALGQGPQFIFQYYEEEERQRGNFPDRFSGHQFPNYSSELNVNALLLGDSALYLCASSDRGAYQPQHFGDGTRLSIL.

The chain combines TRBV10-2 with TRBJ1-2, with 9 nucleotides matching TRBD1. Per the germline V gene, CDR1 is WSHSY and CDR2 is SAAADI. V lost 8 bases and J lost 2; bases outside the gene matches: 9. The CDR3 covers 15 residues. The CDR3 bases are TGCGCCAGCTACACCAGACAGGGGGGGAACTATGGCTACACCTTC. Encoded protein: CASYTRQGGNYGYTF.

The V and J genes are TRBV19 and TRBJ1-5, with 7 positions matching TRBD1. There are 12 residues in the CDR3. Losses at the gene ends were 9 bases for V and 7 bases for J; bases not matched to a gene: 6. Germline lookup yields CDR1 LNHDA and CDR2 SQIVND (reference sequence). The CDR3, as DNA: TGTGCCAGCAGACAGGGAACGCAGCCCCAGCATTTT. Its translation is CASRQGTQPQHF.